Listed here is a single T cell receptor beta chain. Repertoires were generated with immunoSEQ multiplex PCR, while TCRdb's copy carries only in-frame clones and drops some. The sample holds roughly 70,000 clones, 80% to 90% seen once. Documented time point: baseline, week 1 (first vaccination visit). The treatment: pre-vaccination baseline after standard-of-care therapy. These data are taken from a study of a mutant IDH1 vaccine in newly diagnosed glioma. Study-wide context: Treated patients had a mean age of around 40 years and a sex split that was roughly 62% male and roughly 38% female.

The sample in question was PBMCs, obtained from a glioma patient treated with radiotherapy, temozolomide or both. The sequence came from a man younger than 45 with glioma.

The CDR3 here is CASSKLSGANVLTF. CDR3 DNA sequence: TGTGCCAGCAGCAAGCTCTCTGGGGCCAACGTCCTGACTTTC. The rearrangement joins TRBV14 to TRBJ2-6; D remains unclear. V dropped 5 bases and J dropped 0 bases, with 5 bases sitting between them. From germline, CDR1 is SGHDN and CDR2 FVKESK. The CDR3 extends over 14 amino acids.